The clone carrying this T cell receptor beta chain was observed a handful of times. The sample comes from a study of shared clonotypes between healthy human individuals. Clones were sequenced by immunoSEQ multiplex PCR, and TCRdb holds only the in-frame ones, with some missing. This table holds approximately 940,000 clones, around 80% found once. The CDR3 consists of 14 residues. CDR1 and CDR2 from the germline V gene are SGHAT and FQNNGV. The V gene lost 4 bases and the J gene lost 0 bases, with 9 bases spanning the gap. The rearrangement joins TRBV11-2 to TRBJ1-1, with D unresolved. The receptor was isolated from a man aged 18 to 30 in good health. Sequencing was performed on memory CD4+ T cells sorted from blood. As to subset: CD45RA-negative fraction. The CDR3 here is CASSYGRLNTEAFF. CDR3 DNA sequence: TGTGCCAGCAGCTATGGAAGACTGAACACTGAAGCTTTCTTT.